The clone carrying this T cell receptor (beta chain) was observed once. Its antigen remains unidentified. The source of the sample is a study of shared clonotypes between healthy human individuals. Overall study findings and caveats: Limited genetic and exposure-history diversity came from having few donors. Sorted-subset samples were not fully sequenced, rarefaction indicated.

Trimming pared 4 bases from V and 1 base from J, leaving 13 bases between. Germline V gives CDR1 MDHEN, CDR2 SYDVKM. This CDR3 contains 15 residues. TCRdb keeps only in-frame clones here, not all; method: immunoSEQ multiplex PCR. The sample comprises about 2.4 million clones, around nine tenths of which are singletons, and around 0.14% rests with the top ten. The clonotype was recovered from a man aged 18 to 29 in good health. The sequenced sample consisted of naive CD4+ T cells sorted from blood. Subset given: CD45RA+ positively selected. J is TRBJ1-1 and V is TRBV28; D is perhaps TRBD1 (6 bases). In DNA form, the CDR3 reads TGTGCCAGCAGTTGGTTGGTACAGGGGAACACTGAAGCTTTCTTT. Translated, it gives CASSWLVQGNTEAFF. The variable domain in full, with the rest retrieved from reference TRBV28 and TRBJ1-1, is DVKVTQSSRYLVKRTGEKVFLECVQDMDHENMFWYRQDPGLGLRLIYFSYDVKMKEKGDIPEGYSVSREKKERFSLILESASTNQTSMYLCASSWLVQGNTEAFFGQGTRLTVV.